This T cell receptor beta chain is drawn from a study of blood T cell repertoires in COVID-19. Each participant's cohort was designated according to participant-reported clinical history. Here immunoSEQ multiplex PCR was the method, and the copy in TCRdb shows in-frame clones only, minus some. The repertoire holds about 130,000 clones, with roughly four fifths as singletons. Sequencing input: PBMCs or T cells enriched from blood (not recorded which). The TCR sequence derives from a young man who had recovered from COVID-19.

The CDR3 DNA follows: TGTGCCAGCAGTCCGGGGGTTCAGCCCCAGCATTTT. Its protein product is CASSPGVQPQHF. V and J are TRBV12-3 or TRBV12-4 and TRBJ1-5; a weak D match, TRBD1 (5 bases). Trimming took off 5 bases at V and 6 bases at J, with 8 bases between the two ends. The CDR3 covers 12 residues.